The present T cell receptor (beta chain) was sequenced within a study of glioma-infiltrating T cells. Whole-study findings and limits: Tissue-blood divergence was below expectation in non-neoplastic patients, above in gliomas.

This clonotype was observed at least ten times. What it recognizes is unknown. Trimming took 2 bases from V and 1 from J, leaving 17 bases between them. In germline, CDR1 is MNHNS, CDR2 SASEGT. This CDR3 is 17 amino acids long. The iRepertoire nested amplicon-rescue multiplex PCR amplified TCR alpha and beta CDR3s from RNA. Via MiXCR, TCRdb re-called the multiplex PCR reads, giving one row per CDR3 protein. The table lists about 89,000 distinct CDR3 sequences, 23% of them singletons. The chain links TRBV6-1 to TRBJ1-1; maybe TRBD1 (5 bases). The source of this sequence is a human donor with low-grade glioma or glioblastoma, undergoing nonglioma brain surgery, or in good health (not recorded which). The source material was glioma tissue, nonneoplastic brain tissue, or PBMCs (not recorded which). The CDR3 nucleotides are TGTGCCAGCAGTGAAAGTGACTTCGGACACCCGAACACTGAAGCTTTCTTT. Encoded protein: CASSESDFGHPNTEAFF.